The next 8 T cell receptor beta chains were all read from a single sample in a study of T-cell reconstitution after alpha-beta-depleted transplantation in children. Unique molecular identifiers were used in preparing the TCRbeta library. TCRdb reprocessed the PCR reads with MiXCR, giving one entry per CDR3 protein. The sample includes approximately 240,000 distinct CDR3 sequences, 9.7% seen only once; the top ten take approximately 5%. This sample comprised PBMCs from the stem cell graft donor, obtained from the stem cell graft. These receptors originate from a human donor who donated a stem cell graft to a child with SCID.

This clonotype was recorded many times. V is TRBV24-1 and J is TRBJ1-6; D is perhaps TRBD1 (5 bases). Trimming took off 9 bases at V and 6 bases at J, with 11 bases between the two ends. This CDR3 region has 13 residues. CDR1 is KGHDR and CDR2 is SFDVKD in the germline V gene. The DNA for the CDR3 is TGTGCCACCGCCGGGGACGGTAATTCACCCCTCCACTTT. As protein: CATAGDGNSPLHF.

The V and J genes are TRBV12-3 or TRBV12-4 and TRBJ2-1; possibly TRBD1 for D (6 bases). The CDR3 contains 14 residues. V lost 3 bases, J lost 4 bases, and 10 bases lay in between. As DNA, the CDR3 is TGTGCCAGCAGTTTGTCGGACAGATACAATGAGCAGTTCTTC. This translates into CASSLSDRYNEQFF.

The J gene is TRBJ1-2, the V gene TRBV18; 8 bases align to TRBD1. Trimming at V came to 7 bases and at J to 4 bases, leaving 8 bases not matched to a gene. Germline V gene sequence: CDR1 KGHSH, CDR2 LQKENI. CDR3 size: 14 residues. CDR3 protein: CASWTGTGAYGYTF. DNA of the CDR3: TGTGCCAGCTGGACCGGGACAGGCGCCTATGGCTACACCTTC.

The table lists this clonotype with many counts. This rearrangement joins TRBV15 to TRBJ1-6; 7 positions match TRBD1. Trimming cost V 1 base and J 8 bases; bases outside gene matches: 8. The germline V gene encodes CDR1 LNHNV and CDR2 YYDKDF (reference sequence). This CDR3 contains 16 residues. CDR3 nucleotides: TGTGCCACCAGCAGAGTCCAAGGGGGCCTGGATTCACCCCTCCACTTT. Amino acids: CATSRVQGGLDSPLHF.

V usage is TRBV4-1 and J usage is TRBJ1-1; TRBD1 matches 7 bases. After removal of 4 bases from V and 3 bases from J, the junction contained 8 bases not matched to a gene. Germline CDR1 reads MGHRA; CDR2 reads YSYEKL. CDR3 length: 15 amino acids. In nucleotides, the CDR3 is TGCGCCAGCAGCCCTTTACAGGGGATGGACACTGAAGCTTTCTTT. Translating gives CASSPLQGMDTEAFF.

This clonotype has at least ten counts. The J gene is TRBJ2-7, the V gene TRBV5-1; 7 bases align to TRBD1. CDR1 and CDR2 (germline): SGHRS, YFSETQ. J gave up 3 bases and V 1 base, and 10 bases lay outside the gene matches. The CDR3 extends over 16 amino acids. CDR3: CASSLRMGQIFYEQYF. For the CDR3, the DNA is TGCGCCAGCAGCTTGAGAATGGGACAGATATTCTACGAGCAGTACTTC.

The genes are TRBV6-1 and TRBJ1-1, with D possibly matching TRBD1 (5 bases). The CDR3 contains 13 residues. V was trimmed by 6 bases and J by 0 bases, leaving 8 bases between them. Looked up from germline, CDR1 is MNHNS and CDR2 is SASEGT. The CDR3 region has the DNA TGTGCCAGCAGGGACAATTTGAACACTGAAGCTTTCTTT. Translation: CASRDNLNTEAFF.

This clonotype appeared many times. The gene calls are TRBV20-1 and TRBJ2-3; D not certain. This CDR3 has 13 residues. V was shortened by 6 bases and J by 1 base, with 11 bases between the two germline ends. Germline loops: CDR1 DFQATT, CDR2 SNEGSKA (reference sequence). The CDR3 spells CSAESAGTDTQYF. The CDR3 DNA reads TGCAGTGCGGAGTCCGCGGGCACAGATACGCAGTATTTT.